Listed below are T cell receptor beta chains from one sample, sequenced in a study of T cell responses to AZD1222 COVID-19 vaccine. Clones were read by immunoSEQ multiplex PCR, and TCRdb kept only the in-frame ones, dropping some. There are fewer than 150,000 clones in the sample; around 89% occur only once, and less than 6.5% lies in the top ten. The specimen comprised peripheral blood, sampled 28 days after the second AZD1222 dose. These receptors all stem from an adult who received the AZD1222 COVID-19 vaccine. CDR3s include the opening cysteine and the closing phenylalanine or tryptophan. Fields, in order: V gene, J gene, CDR3 protein.

TRBV9	TRBJ2-2	CASSVGGPRIGAGELFF
TRBV4-2	TRBJ1-1	CASSQPDRVPLPEAFF
TRBV2	TRBJ1-4	CASSPGTGGVEKLFF
TRBV9	TRBJ2-4	CASSAGDSGIQYF
TRBV7-2	TRBJ2-3	CASSLSGSTDTQYF
TRBV6-2/TRBV6-3	TRBJ1-2	CASSPGYGYTF
TRBV10-3	TRBJ1-5	CAISPMDRGNNQPQHF
TRBV9	TRBJ1-2	CASSPGEGRYGYTF
TRBV19	TRBJ1-1	CATGGQMNTEAFF
TRBV4-3	TRBJ2-3	CASSTREWDTQYF
TRBV7-9	TRBJ2-7	CASSPGRDRGYEQYF
TRBV9	TRBJ1-3	CASSSSQGATGNTIYF
TRBV6-5	TRBJ1-1	CAHAGMNTEAFF
TRBV7-2	TRBJ2-5	CASSPIGGGAGETQYF
TRBV11-2	TRBJ2-2	CASSSNRGWGELFF
TRBV7-9	TRBJ2-7	CASSSSGGKSYEQYF
TRBV5-6	TRBJ1-2	CASSLFSRGANYGYTF
TRBV27	TRBJ1-6	CASSLSQLMNSPLHF
TRBV7-2	TRBJ2-3	CASSLAGGIDTQYF
TRBV11-2	TRBJ2-3	CASSLGLAPDTQYF
TRBV12-3/TRBV12-4	TRBJ1-1	CASRGTGTTEAFF
TRBV5-1	TRBJ1-2	CASRDRDYGYTF
TRBV6-5	TRBJ1-4	CASIRTIQSEKLFF
TRBV10-1	TRBJ2-1	CASNPGTGGDEQFF
TRBV6-2/TRBV6-3	TRBJ2-7	CASSDTYIGYEQYF
TRBV4-3	TRBJ2-7	CASSQVDRTALSYEQYF
TRBV7-9	TRBJ2-5	CASSLGDRGIQETQYF
TRBV7-2	TRBJ2-3	CASSLAGGWAASTDTQYF
TRBV28	TRBJ1-4	CASSTGGAPNEKLFF
TRBV7-9	TRBJ1-2	CASGRGEGNYGYTF
TRBV4-3	TRBJ2-1	CASSPRTSGYNEQFF
TRBV2	TRBJ1-5	CASSEFGGSPNQPQHF
TRBV19	TRBJ2-1	CASAGQRGDDEQFF
TRBV5-4	TRBJ2-7	CASSQGREYEQYF
TRBV2	TRBJ1-2	CASTFPRGQGIYGYTF
TRBV7-9	TRBJ2-3	CASSLGTGSQYF
TRBV11-2	TRBJ1-2	CASSFRQGAGYGYTF
TRBV11-2	TRBJ1-4	CASSPLGGGEKLFF
TRBV7-2	TRBJ1-3	CASSLAAGVTGNTIYF
TRBV18	TRBJ1-1	CASSPRTTGSSMNTEAFF
TRBV4-2	TRBJ2-1	CASSQVQRDDNEQFF